This T cell receptor beta chain derives from a study of graft-versus-host responses after intestinal transplantation. Study information: Recipients received multivisceral, liver-intestinal, or isolated intestinal transplants.

Germline CDR1 reads SGHDT; CDR2 reads YYEEEE. Trimming removed 2 bases at V and 5 bases at J, with 16 bases between. CDR3 size: 16 residues. This clone occurred a few times. The target antigen is unknown. The data were produced by immunoSEQ multiplex PCR, yet TCRdb's version contains in-frame clones alone and is incomplete. The sample carries roughly 23,000 clones, 90% recorded once. General study findings and limits: Patients with graft-donor T cell macrochimerism had high graft-versus-host to host-versus-graft clonal ratios in allografts. The authors found GvH clones in recipient marrow, some appearing first in ileum or blood. Early post-transplant declines in HvG were associated with peak levels of circulating GvH clones.

Sequences were derived from PBMCs, sampled around 40 days after intestinal transplant. The source is a human patient who received an intestinal transplant, so some T cells may come from the graft donor. J is TRBJ1-4 and V is TRBV5-6, with a possible D match to TRBD1 (5 bases). The CDR3 sequence: CASSLLGPGRNEKLFF. The CDR3 coding sequence is TGTGCCAGCAGCTTACTAGGGCCAGGGAGGAATGAAAAACTGTTTTTT.